These 7 T cell receptor beta chains were all obtained from the same sample, sequenced in a study of cytomegalovirus exposure and HLA in healthy donors. Primers: 60 Vbeta forward and 13 Jbeta reverse. The assay was immunoSEQ multiplex PCR, and TCRdb's table has in-frame clones only and misses some. The profile shows about 200,000 clones, 80% to 90% of them singletons. Sequencing was performed on PBMCs. The receptors shown here come from a man aged 40-50 years in good health and CMV-seropositive.

V usage is TRBV4-1 and J usage is TRBJ1-2; 8 bases are a match to TRBD1. V lost 0 bases and J lost 3; bases outside the gene matches: 6. This CDR3 is built from 16 residues. Per germline, CDR1 MGHRA and CDR2 YSYEKL. CDR3 sequence reads: CASSQDPGQEYYGYTF. The CDR3 nucleotides are TGCGCCAGCAGCCAAGACCCGGGACAGGAGTACTATGGCTACACCTTC.

This sequence joins TRBV5-7 and TRBJ2-2; TRBD2 is a possible D gene (5 bases). TRBV5-7 is assigned to the ORF class and has an uncertain function. The CDR3 contains 15 residues. The germline V and J ends were trimmed by 2 bases and 5 bases, with 13 bases remaining between them. The CDR3 region is CASSFRRTGTGELFF. The CDR3 nucleotides read TGTGCCAGCAGCTTTAGACGGACGGGGACCGGGGAGCTGTTTTTT.

The chain joins TRBV5-1 to TRBJ2-3, with D maybe TRBD2 (5 bases). The ends were cut back, 2 bases at V and 3 bases at J, with 10 bases in the middle. The CDR3 has 14 residues. Germline lookup yields CDR1 SGHRS and CDR2 YFSETQ. The CDR3, as DNA: TGCGCCAGCAGCTTTCGTAGGAGGACAGATACGCAGTATTTT. Amino acid sequence: CASSFRRRTDTQYF.

The chain uses TRBV9 and TRBJ2-2; TRBD1 aligns across 8 bases. The CDR3 has 15 amino acids. The germline V gene encodes CDR1 SGDLS and CDR2 YYNGEE. Trimming removed 2 bases from V and 7 bases from J; junction bases left unmatched: 7. The CDR3 bases are TGTGCCAGCAGCGTCTTTGGACAGGGCATCGGGGAGCTGTTTTTT. It specifies CASSVFGQGIGELFF.

The chain links TRBV9 to TRBJ2-7, with a tentative D call TRBD2 (5 bases). The V end was cut by 0 bases, the J end by 1 base, with 11 bases between. The CDR3 is 15 residues long. Looked up from germline, CDR1 is SGDLS and CDR2 is YYNGEE. The CDR3 protein is CASSVDVAQSYEQYF. The CDR3 nucleotides are TGTGCCAGCAGCGTAGATGTAGCGCAGTCCTACGAGCAGTACTTC.

The genes are TRBV29-1 and TRBJ2-7; 7 bases are a match to TRBD1. V lost 4 bases to trimming and J lost 2 bases; unmatched junction nucleotides: 2. The germline V gene encodes CDR1 SQVTM and CDR2 ANQGSEA. The CDR3 length is 12 residues. The CDR3 sequence is CSVGDRAYEQYF. In DNA form, the CDR3 reads TGCAGCGTTGGGGACAGAGCCTACGAGCAGTACTTC.

A note on this clone: Compared with germline, one end of the junction differs, possibly owing to a read error. The chain links TRBV7-2 to TRBJ2-1, with a possible D match to TRBD2 (5 bases). Germline V gives CDR1 SGHTA, CDR2 FQGNSA. The CDR3 contains 15 residues. CDR3 sequence: CASSLAGAGYNEQFF. The CDR3 coding sequence is TGTGCCAGCAGCCTAGCAGGAGCCGGGTACAATGAGCAGTTCTTC.